This T cell receptor (beta chain) comes out of a study of T cell changes during pregnancy in multiple sclerosis (dated by TCRdb to 2018 to 2020). For context, the study as a whole: The study examined how the T cell repertoire changed over the course of pregnancy in women with multiple sclerosis.

Including cysteine and phenylalanine, the CDR3 has 15 amino acids. The only DNA kept is the CDR3, 45 bases in frame from the first base. Per the germline V gene (reference sequence), SEHNR is the CDR1 and FQNEAQ is the CDR2. V is clipped by 5 bases and J by 2 bases, and the sequence between their germline boundaries is 16 bases long. The library was obtained by the immunoSEQ multiplex PCR assay. Held by TCRdb, this immuneACCESS table contains in-frame sequences only and omits some clones. Under half of the omission traces to an unresolved V gene where checked; the cause of the rest is unknown. The sample profile shows some 30,000 clones; around 89% of them were found once. Together, the top ten hold 11% of the sample. In the case of this clone: The specificity of this receptor is unknown. No qualities accompany the bases; no much larger clone lies one base away.

Specimen: CD8+ T cells from peripheral blood mononuclear cells, collected in the third trimester of pregnancy. The sequence was obtained from a female donor with multiple sclerosis, enrolled in a pregnancy study. Recombination connected TRBV7-9 to TRBJ2-7; TRBD2 could be the D gene, as 6 bases match. In nucleotides, the sequence is TGTGCCAGCAGCCCGCTGACTAGTCAAACCTACGAGCAGTACTTC. The resulting protein is CASSPLTSQTYEQYF. The CDR3 plus the reference TRBV7-9 and TRBJ2-7 genes for the other parts give the full variable domain: DTGVSQNPRHKITKRGQNVTFRCDPISEHNRLYWYRQTLGQGPEFLTYFQNEAQLEKSRLLSDRFSAERPKGSFSTLEIQRTEQGDSAMYLCASSPLTSQTYEQYFGPGTRLTVT.